This T cell receptor beta chain was documented in a study of T-cell reconstitution after alpha-beta-depleted transplantation in children. Study outcomes and limitations: It was reported that alpha-beta T cells came from several hundred expanded graft clones (about two months after transplant).

The TCRbeta library incorporated unique molecular identifiers. TCRdb analysed the PCR reads with MiXCR anew, one entry per CDR3 protein. Altogether 200,000 to 300,000 distinct CDR3 sequences are present, more than 20% being singletons, with the ten largest covering 4% to 5.5%. The CDR3 is 13 residues long. Germline lookup yields CDR1 MDHEN and CDR2 SYDVKM. The V and J ends lost 7 bases and 0 bases respectively, with 10 bases between them. In this sample, this clonotype turned up a few times. Its specificity is not known. This sequence was found in a female patient between 2 and 10 years old who had a stem cell transplant for congenital amegakaryocytic thrombocytopenia, so the T cells may come from the graft donor. The source was PBMCs, mostly from graft donor cells, collected 360 days after TCRalphabeta/CD19-depleted stem cell transplant. The rearrangement links TRBV28 to TRBJ2-7; no clear D. The chain's CDR3 is CASIRWSSYEQYF. The DNA for the CDR3 is TGTGCCAGCATTCGATGGAGCTCCTACGAGCAGTACTTC. The full variable domain, its missing parts supplied by reference TRBV28 and TRBJ2-7, is DVKVTQSSRYLVKRTGEKVFLECVQDMDHENMFWYRQDPGLGLRLIYFSYDVKMKEKGDIPEGYSVSREKKERFSLILESASTNQTSMYLCASIRWSSYEQYFGPGTRLTVT.